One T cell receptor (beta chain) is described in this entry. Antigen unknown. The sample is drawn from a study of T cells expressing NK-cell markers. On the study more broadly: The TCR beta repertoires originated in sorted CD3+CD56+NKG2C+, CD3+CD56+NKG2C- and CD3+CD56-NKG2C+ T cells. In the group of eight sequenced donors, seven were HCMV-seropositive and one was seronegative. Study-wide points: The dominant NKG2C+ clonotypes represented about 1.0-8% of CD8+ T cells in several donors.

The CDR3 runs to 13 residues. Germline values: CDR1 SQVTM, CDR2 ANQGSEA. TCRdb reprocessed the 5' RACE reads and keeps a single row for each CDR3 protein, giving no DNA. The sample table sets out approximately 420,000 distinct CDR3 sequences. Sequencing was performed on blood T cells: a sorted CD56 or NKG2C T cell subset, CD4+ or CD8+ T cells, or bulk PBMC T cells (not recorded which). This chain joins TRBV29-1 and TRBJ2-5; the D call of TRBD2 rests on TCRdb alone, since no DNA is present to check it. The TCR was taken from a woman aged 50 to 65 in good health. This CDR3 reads CSSVGGRAETQYF.